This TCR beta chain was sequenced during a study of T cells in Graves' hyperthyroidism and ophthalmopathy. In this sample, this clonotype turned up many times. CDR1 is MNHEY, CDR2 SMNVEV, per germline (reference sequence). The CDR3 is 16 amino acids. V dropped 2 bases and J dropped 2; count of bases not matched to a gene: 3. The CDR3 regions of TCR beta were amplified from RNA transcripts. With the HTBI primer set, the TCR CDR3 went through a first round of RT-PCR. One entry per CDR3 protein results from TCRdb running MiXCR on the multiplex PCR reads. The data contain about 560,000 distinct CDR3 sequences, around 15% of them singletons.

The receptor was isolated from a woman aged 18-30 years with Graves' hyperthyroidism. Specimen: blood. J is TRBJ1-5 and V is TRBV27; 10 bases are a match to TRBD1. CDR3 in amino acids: CASSLDGTGGNQPQHF. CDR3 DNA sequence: TGTGCCAGCAGTTTAGACGGGACAGGGGGCAATCAGCCCCAGCATTTT.